This TCR beta chain was found in a study of blood T cell repertoires in COVID-19. Overall study: The United States, Italy and Spain were the sources of the acute and convalescent COVID-19 samples. PBMCs, B-cell-depleted T cells, or T cells were the source of the cDNA or gDNA that made up the material.

The V end was cut by 4 bases, the J end by 6 bases, with 8 bases between. CDR3 length: 12 amino acids. Germline lookup yields CDR1 SGHNT and CDR2 YYREEE (reference sequence). Seattle enrolled patients during active infection and tracked them longitudinally. Sequenced by immunoSEQ multiplex PCR; TCRdb stores in-frame clones only, minus some. The table records some 500,000 clones, approximately 88% of them present only once. The material sequenced was peripheral blood. This TCR came from a woman aged 45-65 years with COVID-19, enrolled during active disease. The V gene is TRBV5-4, the J gene TRBJ2-1; D may be TRBD1 (6 bases). DNA for the CDR3: TGTGCCAGCAGCAGCAGGGGCAATGAGCAGTTCTTC. Protein product: CASSSRGNEQFF.